A selection of T cell receptor beta chains follows, all from one sample in a study of response to subunit inactivated influenza vaccine. TCRdb called the RT-PCR reads again in MiXCR, with one record for every CDR3 protein. The sample records about 830,000 distinct CDR3 sequences, approximately 18% being singletons. Sequenced material: PBMCs from blood, taken about 5 days after vaccination. Receptor source: a man aged 50-59 years who received an inactivated influenza vaccine. Each CDR3 is given with its conserved first and last residue. A D gene is named only where the DNA matches it firmly. Size tells how often a clone was seen (once, few, many) or the class of an expanded clone, and some rows leave it out.

NA	few	TRBV10-3	14	TRBJ2-3	TGTGCCATCACGGAGAGGGGGGGCTTAGATACGCAGTATTTT	CAITERGGLDTQYF
NA	NA	TRBV5-4	18	TRBJ2-7	TGTGCCAGCAGCTCCGGGACAGCCGGCCCTAGCGGACCCTACGAGCAGTACTTC	CASSSGTAGPSGPYEQYF
TRBD1	few	TRBV29-1	13	TRBJ1-1	TGCAGCGTTCACAGGGGGGTGAACACTGAAGCTTTCTTT	CSVHRGVNTEAFF
TRBD2	NA	TRBV5-1	15	TRBJ2-3	TGCGCCAGCAGCGCCGGACTAGCGGGCTCAGATACGCAGTATTTT	CASSAGLAGSDTQYF
TRBD2	few	TRBV24-1	17	TRBJ2-3	TGTGCCACCAGTGACCCCGGGACTAGCGGGGGCCGCGATACGCAGTATTTT	CATSDPGTSGGRDTQYF
NA	NA	TRBV7-2	13	TRBJ2-3	TGTGCCAGCAGGAGGGGCCCCCGGGATACGCAGTATTTT	CASRRGPRDTQYF
TRBD1	few	TRBV6-2/TRBV6-3	19	TRBJ2-7	TGTGCCAGCAGTTACCACCGGGACAGGGAAACGAGAGCAAACTACGAGCAGTACTTC	CASSYHRDRETRANYEQYF
NA	NA	TRBV7-8	16	TRBJ2-2	TGTGCCAGCAGCTCACTCGACCGCAGGGGCACCGGGGAGCTGTTTTTT	CASSSLDRRGTGELFF
TRBD2	NA	TRBV5-1	15	TRBJ2-7	TGCGCCAGCAGCGCGACTAGCGGAGATACCTACGAGCAGTACTTC	CASSATSGDTYEQYF
NA	few	TRBV7-6	17	TRBJ2-3	TGTGCCAGCAGCTTAGGGGCCGGGTATGAGGGCGTGAATACGCAGTATTTT	CASSLGAGYEGVNTQYF
TRBD1	few	TRBV20-1	15	TRBJ1-2	TGCAGTGCTAGGGACCCTGACAGGGGAGTAAAGGGCTACACCTTC	CSARDPDRGVKGYTF
NA	few	TRBV7-2	16	TRBJ1-1	TGTGCCAGCAGCTTAGGGGGGGTTATAGGGGCAGGTGAAGCTTTCTTT	CASSLGGVIGAGEAFF
TRBD1	NA	TRBV6-1	14	TRBJ2-3	TGTGCCAGCAGTGCCGGACAGGGAAGAGATACGCAGTATTTT	CASSAGQGRDTQYF
NA	NA	TRBV5-5	15	TRBJ1-6	TGTGCCAGCAGCTTTCGTTTCACTAATAATTCACCCCTCCACTTT	CASSFRFTNNSPLHF
TRBD1	few	TRBV20-1	13	TRBJ1-4	TGCAGTGCTATCCGCTCCACAGGGGGGGGTGTGTTTTTT	CSAIRSTGGGVFF